The clone carrying this T cell receptor beta chain was detected once. Antigen unknown. These data come from a study of a mutant IDH1 vaccine in newly diagnosed glioma. V was clipped by 2 bases and J by 1 base, with 2 bases between them. CDR3 length: 12 residues. CDR1 is MDHEN, CDR2 SYDVKM, per germline. Regarding time point: week 35, safety follow-up. Each vaccine dose was 300 ug of mutant IDH1 20-mer peptide, with topical imiquimod. Clones were read by immunoSEQ multiplex PCR, and TCRdb kept only the in-frame ones, dropping some. The sample has about 50,000 clones, 85% to 95% seen once; the top ten hold less than 2.5%.

The chain has TRBV28 and TRBJ1-1; D not resolved. Sequencing was performed on PBMCs, taken from a glioma patient whose treatment included an IDH1 peptide vaccine. The TCR sequence derives from a man aged 45-65 years with glioma. The CDR3 nucleotides are TGTGCCAGCAGTTTAGGGAACACTGAAGCTTTCTTT. Amino acids: CASSLGNTEAFF. Supplemented by reference TRBV28 and TRBJ1-1, the full variable domain reads DVKVTQSSRYLVKRTGEKVFLECVQDMDHENMFWYRQDPGLGLRLIYFSYDVKMKEKGDIPEGYSVSREKKERFSLILESASTNQTSMYLCASSLGNTEAFFGQGTRLTVV.